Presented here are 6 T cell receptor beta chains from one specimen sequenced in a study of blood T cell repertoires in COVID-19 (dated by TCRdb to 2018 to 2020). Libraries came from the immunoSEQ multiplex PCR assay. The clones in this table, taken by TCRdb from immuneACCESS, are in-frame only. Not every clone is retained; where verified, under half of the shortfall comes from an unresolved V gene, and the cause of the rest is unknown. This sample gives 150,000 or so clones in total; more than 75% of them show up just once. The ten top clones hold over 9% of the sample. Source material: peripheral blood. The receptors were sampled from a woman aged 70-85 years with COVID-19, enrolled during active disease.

CDR3 nucleotides: TGTGCCAGCGGGCCCCACAGTGCAACTAATGAAAAACTGTTTTTT. Translating gives CASGPHSATNEKLFF. This chain connects TRBV27 to TRBJ1-4; D gene unclear. The CDR3 sequence is 15 residues long. The germline V gene has CDR1 MNHEY and CDR2 SMNVEV (reference sequence). Trimming removed 8 bases at V and 0 bases at J, with 13 bases between.

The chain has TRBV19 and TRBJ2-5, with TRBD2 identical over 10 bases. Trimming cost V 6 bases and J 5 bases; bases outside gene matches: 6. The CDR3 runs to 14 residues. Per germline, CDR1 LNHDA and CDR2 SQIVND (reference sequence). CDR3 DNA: TGTGCCAGTAGCCCTAGCGGGGGAACGGAGACCCAGTACTTC. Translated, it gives CASSPSGGTETQYF.

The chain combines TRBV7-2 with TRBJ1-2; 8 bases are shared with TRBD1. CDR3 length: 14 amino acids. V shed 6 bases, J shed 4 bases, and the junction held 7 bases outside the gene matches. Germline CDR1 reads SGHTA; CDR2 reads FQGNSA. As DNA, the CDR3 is TGTGCCAGCAGGATCGGACAGGGTGGCTATGGCTACACCTTC. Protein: CASRIGQGGYGYTF.

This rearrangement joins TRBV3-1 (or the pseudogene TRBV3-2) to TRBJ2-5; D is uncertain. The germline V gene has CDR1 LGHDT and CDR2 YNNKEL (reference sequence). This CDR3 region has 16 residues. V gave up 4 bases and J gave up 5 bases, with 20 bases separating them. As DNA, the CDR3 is TGTGCCAGCAGCCCGATCACGTCCCACAAAGCGGAGACCCAGTACTTC. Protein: CASSPITSHKAETQYF.

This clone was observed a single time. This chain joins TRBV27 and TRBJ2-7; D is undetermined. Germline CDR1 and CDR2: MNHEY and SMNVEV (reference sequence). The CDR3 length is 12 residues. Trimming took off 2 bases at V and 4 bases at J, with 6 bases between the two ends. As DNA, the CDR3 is TGTGCCAGCAGTTTAATGCAGTACGAGCAGTACTTC. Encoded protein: CASSLMQYEQYF.

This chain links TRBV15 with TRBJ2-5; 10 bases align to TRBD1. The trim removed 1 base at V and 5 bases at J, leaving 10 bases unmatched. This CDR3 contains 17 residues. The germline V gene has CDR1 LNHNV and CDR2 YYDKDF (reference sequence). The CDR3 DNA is TGTGCCACCAGCAGAGCAGGACAGGGGGTTGGAAGGGAGACCCAGTACTTC. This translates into CATSRAGQGVGRETQYF.